This TCR beta chain stems from a study of blood T cell repertoires in COVID-19. Study-wide context: Acute-phase and convalescent COVID-19 samples originated in the United States, Italy and Spain. PBMCs, B-cell-depleted T cells, or T cells provided the cDNA or gDNA that made up the material.

The length of the CDR3 is 16 residues. Germline lookup yields CDR1 SGHTA and CDR2 FQGNSA. The V and J ends lost 2 bases and 7 bases, in that order; junction bases with no gene match: 8. Authors' methods: Researchers report that nucleated cell counts were estimated from reference gene primer amplification. Measured with immunoSEQ multiplex PCR; TCRdb has only the in-frame clones, and not every one. The DNA was the basis for D and trimming; V, J and clone size are from that table. Among 150,000 to 200,000 clones listed, around four fifths were seen once. V and J are TRBV7-2 and TRBJ2-5; 12 bases match TRBD2. The receptor comes from a woman aged 45-65 years who had recovered from COVID-19. Material: PBMCs or T cells enriched from blood (not recorded which). The CDR3 reads CASSLFASGGAGTQYF. The DNA of the CDR3 is TGTGCCAGCAGCTTATTTGCTAGCGGGGGGGCGGGGACCCAGTACTTC.